This section outlines one T cell receptor beta chain sequence together with its context. Germline-derived CDR1 and CDR2 are LNHDA and SQIVND (reference sequence). This CDR3 has 16 amino acids. Trimming took 6 bases from V and 5 from J; bases not matched to a gene: 11. The data originate from a study of cytotoxic CD8 clonotypes in ibrutinib-treated CLL. The repertoire was sequenced with immunoSEQ multiplex PCR; TCRdb's copy has only in-frame clones and lacks some. The sample holds about 200,000 clones, 75% to 85% seen once. The clonotype originates from a human donor with chronic lymphocytic leukemia. Sequenced material: PBMCs, taken after 12 months of ibrutinib treatment. The rearrangement uses TRBV19 and TRBJ2-7; the match to TRBD1 covers 12 bases. In DNA, the CDR3 is TGTGCCAGTAGCAATCCGGGACAGGGGGCGCGTCACGAGCAGTACTTC. Translating gives CASSNPGQGARHEQYF. The variable domain in full, with the rest retrieved from reference TRBV19 and TRBJ2-7, is DGGITQSPKYLFRKEGQNVTLSCEQNLNHDAMYWYRQDPGQGLRLIYYSQIVNDFQKGDIAEGYSVSREKKESFPLTVTSAQKNPTAFYLCASSNPGQGARHEQYFGPGTRLTVT.